These 11 T cell receptor beta chains originate from one sample sequenced in a study of blood T cell repertoires in COVID-19. Profiling relied on immunoSEQ multiplex PCR, and the TCRdb table lists in-frame clones only, not all of them. In the table there are some 250,000 clones, around 86% of which are singletons. Source material: peripheral blood. These receptor sequences come from a woman between 55 and 75 years old with COVID-19, enrolled during active disease.

This chain joins TRBV4-1 and TRBJ2-5; 7 bases line up with TRBD1. The V gene's germline CDR1 is MGHRA and CDR2 YSYEKL. CDR3 length equals 14 residues. Trimming took 5 bases from V and 3 from J; bases not matched to a gene: 6. DNA for the CDR3: TGCGCCAGCAGCGCCGGGACAGCGAAAGAGACCCAGTACTTC. It translates to CASSAGTAKETQYF.

This sequence joins TRBV7-2 and TRBJ1-5; TRBD1 aligns across 7 bases. Per germline, CDR1 SGHTA and CDR2 FQGNSA. The CDR3 covers 15 residues. V lost 3 bases to trimming and J lost 0 bases; unmatched junction nucleotides: 2. The CDR3 sequence: CASSLGQYSNQPQHF. CDR3 DNA sequence: TGTGCCAGCAGCTTGGGACAGTATAGCAATCAGCCCCAGCATTTT.

V and J are TRBV6-5 and TRBJ2-7; 9 nucleotides match TRBD1. Germline V gene sequence: CDR1 MNHEY, CDR2 SVGAGI. Trimming removed 6 bases from V and 1 base from J; junction bases left unmatched: 4. The CDR3 consists of 14 residues. CDR3 in amino acids: CASSRDRVSYEQYF. The CDR3 DNA follows: TGTGCCAGCAGCCGGGACAGGGTTTCCTACGAGCAGTACTTC.

The chain is built from TRBV9 and TRBJ2-7, with D perhaps matching TRBD2 (5 bases). CDR1 SGDLS and CDR2 YYNGEE come from the germline V gene. Trimming removed 0 bases from V and 6 bases from J, with 10 bases in between. This CDR3 comprises 13 residues. The CDR3 here is CASSVGTSSEQYF. The CDR3 region has the DNA TGTGCCAGCAGCGTAGGTACTAGTTCCGAGCAGTACTTC.

The V and J genes are TRBV12-2 and TRBJ2-7; TRBD2 reflects the table's D call only, with no check against the DNA. TRBV12-2 represents a pseudogene. CDR3 length: 18 residues. The CDR3 loop reads CASRLFWLSGSSTYEQYF. The CDR3 DNA reads as TGTGCAAGTCGCTTGTTTTGGCTGAGCGGCAGCTCCACCTACGAGCAGTACTTC.

This clone has a single count. V and J are TRBV5-5 and TRBJ1-2; D gene unclear. CDR3 length: 16 residues. Trimming stripped 4 bases from V and 6 bases from J, with 22 bases between. Germline-derived CDR1 and CDR2 are SGHKS and YYEKEE (reference sequence). The CDR3: CASSPLPQNGRDGYTF. For the CDR3, the DNA is TGTGCCAGCAGCCCCCTCCCCCAGAACGGGAGGGATGGCTACACCTTC. Variable domain in full (rest from reference TRBV5-5 and TRBJ1-2): DAGVTQSPTHLIKTRGQQVTLRCSPISGHKSVSWYQQVLGQGPQFIFQYYEKEERGRGNFPDRFSARQFPNYSSELNVNALLLGDSALYLCASSPLPQNGRDGYTFGSGTRLTVV.

The chain carries TRBV11-2 and TRBJ1-1; 8 bases match TRBD1. Trimming cost V 5 bases and J 0 bases; bases outside gene matches: 5. The CDR3 totals 15 residues. Germline lookup yields CDR1 SGHAT and CDR2 FQNNGV. The CDR3 reads CASSAGQGLNTEAFF. Here the CDR3 DNA reads TGTGCCAGCAGCGCCGGACAGGGCCTGAACACTGAAGCTTTCTTT.

The rearrangement joins TRBV28 to TRBJ2-7; D ambiguous. The CDR3 extends over 16 amino acids. Germline CDR1 reads MDHEN; CDR2 reads SYDVKM. The V and J ends lost 3 bases and 0 bases respectively, with 15 bases between them. The CDR3 loop reads CASSFALHGLSYEQYF. The CDR3 DNA reads as TGTGCCAGCAGTTTCGCCCTCCATGGGCTCTCCTACGAGCAGTACTTC.

This clone has more than one count but fewer than ten. V gene TRBV28 combines with J gene TRBJ2-5, with TRBD2 matching 8 bases. Germline trimming cut 6 bases from V and 5 bases from J; bases unmatched to any gene: 8. The CDR3 runs 14 residues. Looked up from germline, CDR1 is MDHEN and CDR2 is SYDVKM. The CDR3 loop is CASRTPGLGETQYF. The DNA of the CDR3 is TGTGCCAGCAGAACACCGGGACTAGGGGAGACCCAGTACTTC.

The chain carries TRBV5-1 and TRBJ2-1; 12 nucleotides agree with TRBD2. CDR3 length equals 18 residues. Germline V lookup: CDR1 SGHRS, CDR2 YFSETQ. V shed 4 bases and J 4 bases; nucleotides not matched to a gene: 12. This chain's CDR3 is CASSLGLLAGGGYNEQFF. DNA for the CDR3: TGCGCCAGCAGCCTCGGACTGCTAGCGGGAGGGGGATACAATGAGCAGTTCTTC.

This clone has only a few counts. V gene TRBV5-4 combines with J gene TRBJ1-2; D is possibly TRBD1 (5 bases). There are 13 residues in the CDR3. Germline lookup yields CDR1 SGHNT and CDR2 YYREEE (reference sequence). V was cut by 4 bases and J by 4 bases, with 11 bases left in between. The CDR3 bases are TGTGCCAGCAGCACGGACACCTCCTATGGCTACACCTTC. Its translation: CASSTDTSYGYTF.